This T cell receptor (beta chain) was found in a study of T cell responses to AZD1222 COVID-19 vaccine. The CDR3 contains 13 residues. CDR1 is SGHVS, CDR2 FQNEAQ, per germline. V was trimmed by 5 bases and J by 7 bases, leaving 13 bases between them. Only in-frame clones appear in the TCRdb table, and some are missing; sequencing was by immunoSEQ multiplex PCR. The data show 100,000 to 150,000 clones, 92% seen once. This material consisted of peripheral blood, taken on day 0 of AZD1222 vaccination. This rearrangement joins TRBV7-8 to TRBJ2-3, with D unresolved. This clonotype originated in an adult in good health. The CDR3 region is CASSQDGPNTQYF. Here the CDR3 DNA reads TGTGCCAGCAGCCAAGACGGTCCAAATACGCAGTATTTT.